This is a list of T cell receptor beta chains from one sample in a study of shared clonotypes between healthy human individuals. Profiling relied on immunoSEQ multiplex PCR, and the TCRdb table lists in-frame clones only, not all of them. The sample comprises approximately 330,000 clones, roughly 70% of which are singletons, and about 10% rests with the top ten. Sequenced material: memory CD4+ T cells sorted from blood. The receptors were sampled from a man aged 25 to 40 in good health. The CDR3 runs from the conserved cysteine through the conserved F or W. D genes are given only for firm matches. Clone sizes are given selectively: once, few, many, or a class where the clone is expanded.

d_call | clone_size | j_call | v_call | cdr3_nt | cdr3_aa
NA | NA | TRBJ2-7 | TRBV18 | TGTGCCAGCTCACCATATGGCAACGAGCAGTACTTC | CASSPYGNEQYF
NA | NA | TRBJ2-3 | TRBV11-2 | TGTGCCAGCAGAAACCAGTTTCGAGGAAGCACAGATACGCAGTATTTT | CASRNQFRGSTDTQYF
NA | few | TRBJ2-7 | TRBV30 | TGTGCCTGGAGTGTACAGGCCCGCGAGCAGTACTTC | CAWSVQAREQYF
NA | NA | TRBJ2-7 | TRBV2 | TGTGCCAGCAGCATAGGTTTTACCTACGAGCAGTACTTC | CASSIGFTYEQYF
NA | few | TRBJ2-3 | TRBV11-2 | TGTGCCAGCAGCGCAAGGGGACTCGGCACAGATACGCAGTATTTT | CASSARGLGTDTQYF
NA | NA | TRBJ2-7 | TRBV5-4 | TGTGCCAGCAGTCTCACGGAAGGGGAGCAGTACTTC | CASSLTEGEQYF
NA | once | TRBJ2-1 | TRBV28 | TGTGCCAGCAGTCCGTCGGGCCAGGGCCTCTACAATGAGCAGTTCTTC | CASSPSGQGLYNEQFF
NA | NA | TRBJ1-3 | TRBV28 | TGTGCCAGCACCCCAGGCAGGGCAAACACCATATATTTT | CASTPGRANTIYF
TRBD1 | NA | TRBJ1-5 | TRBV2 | TGTGCCATACCCAGGACAGGTGACAGTAGCAATCAGCCCCAGCATTTT | CAIPRTGDSSNQPQHF
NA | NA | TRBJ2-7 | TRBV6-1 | TGTGCCAGCAGTGATACCGGGACAATCCTTCGGCAGTACTTC | CASSDTGTILRQYF
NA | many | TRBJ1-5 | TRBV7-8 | TGTGCCAGCAGCGAGGGTCAGCTTGGAAGCAATCAGCCCCAGCATTTT | CASSEGQLGSNQPQHF
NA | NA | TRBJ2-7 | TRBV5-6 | TGTGCCAGCAGATCGGACCCGAGTAGCTACGAGCAGTACTTC | CASRSDPSSYEQYF
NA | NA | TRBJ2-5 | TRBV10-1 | TGCGCCAGCAGTGAGGACCACGCAAGCCAAGAGACCCAGTACTTC | CASSEDHASQETQYF
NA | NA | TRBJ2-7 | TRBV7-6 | TGTGCCAGCAGCGCCCAAGGACAGTTCGACGAGCAGTACTTC | CASSAQGQFDEQYF
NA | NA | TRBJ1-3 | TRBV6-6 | TGTGCCAGCAGTTCACCAACAGGGTCCGGAAACACCATATATTTT | CASSSPTGSGNTIYF
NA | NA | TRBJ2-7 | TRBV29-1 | TGCAGCGTTGAACAGGATACCTACGAGCAGTACTTC | CSVEQDTYEQYF
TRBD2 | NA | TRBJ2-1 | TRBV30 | TGTGCCTGCTCCGGGCTAGCGGGAGGAAGGTCCTACAATGAGCAGTTCTTC | CACSGLAGGRSYNEQFF